Listed below are T cell receptor beta chains from one sample, sequenced in a study of blood T cell repertoires in COVID-19. Clones were sequenced by immunoSEQ multiplex PCR, and TCRdb holds only the in-frame ones, with some missing. The sample carries roughly 75,000 clones, approximately 77% recorded once. Sequenced: peripheral blood. Receptors originate from a woman aged 70-85 years with acute or convalescent COVID-19. The CDR3 runs from the conserved cysteine through the conserved F or W. The D gene is left open where the match is weak. Only some rows state a clone size, as once, few, many or a class for expanded clones.

V gene: TRBV5-5
J gene: TRBJ1-5
CDR3 length: 15
clone size: -
D gene: TRBD1
CDR3 protein: CASSYRDSSNQPQHF
CDR3 DNA: TGTGCCAGCAGCTATCGGGACAGTAGCAATCAGCCCCAGCATTTT

V gene: TRBV7-9
J gene: TRBJ1-4
CDR3 length: 15
clone size: -
D gene: -
CDR3 protein: CASSSGDFGNEKLFF
CDR3 DNA: TGTGCCAGCAGCTCCGGGGATTTCGGTAATGAAAAACTGTTTTTT

V gene: TRBV27
J gene: TRBJ1-1
CDR3 length: 13
clone size: once
D gene: -
CDR3 protein: CASSSNGQFGAFF
CDR3 DNA: TGTGCCAGCAGTTCCAATGGACAGTTTGGAGCTTTCTTT

V gene: TRBV19
J gene: TRBJ2-6
CDR3 length: 19
clone size: few
D gene: -
CDR3 protein: CASSISPGRMLSGANVLTF
CDR3 DNA: TGTGCCAGTAGTATATCTCCGGGTCGGATGCTCTCTGGGGCCAACGTCCTGACTTTC

V gene: TRBV5-6
J gene: TRBJ2-7
CDR3 length: 15
clone size: -
D gene: -
CDR3 protein: CASSLVQDRPYEQYF
CDR3 DNA: TGTGCCAGCAGCTTGGTACAGGACCGACCCTACGAGCAGTACTTC

V gene: TRBV28
J gene: TRBJ2-7
CDR3 length: 14
clone size: -
D gene: TRBD1
CDR3 protein: CASSRPTGFWEQYF
CDR3 DNA: TGTGCCAGCAGTCGCCCGACAGGGTTCTGGGAGCAGTACTTC

V gene: TRBV19
J gene: TRBJ1-3
CDR3 length: 15
clone size: -
D gene: -
CDR3 protein: CASSMIRDSGNTIYF
CDR3 DNA: TGTGCCAGTAGTATGATCAGGGACTCTGGAAACACCATATATTTT

V gene: TRBV28
J gene: TRBJ1-6
CDR3 length: 15
clone size: -
D gene: -
CDR3 protein: CASLGSRIYNSPLHF
CDR3 DNA: TGTGCCAGCCTTGGCTCCAGGATCTATAATTCACCCCTCCACTTT

V gene: TRBV7-9
J gene: TRBJ2-1
CDR3 length: 17
clone size: once
D gene: TRBD2
CDR3 protein: CASSARLAGISYNEQFF
CDR3 DNA: TGTGCCAGCAGCGCCAGACTAGCGGGTATATCCTACAATGAGCAGTTCTTC

V gene: TRBV7-2
J gene: TRBJ2-7
CDR3 length: 14
clone size: once
D gene: -
CDR3 protein: CASSASRGPYEQYF
CDR3 DNA: TGTGCCAGCAGCGCAAGCAGGGGACCCTACGAGCAGTACTTC

V gene: TRBV3-1/TRBV3-2
J gene: TRBJ2-7
CDR3 length: 15
clone size: -
D gene: TRBD1
CDR3 protein: CASSYSGQGVLGWYF
CDR3 DNA: TGTGCCAGCAGCTACTCCGGACAGGGGGTCCTCGGTTGGTACTTC

V gene: TRBV5-1
J gene: TRBJ2-1
CDR3 length: 16
clone size: -
D gene: TRBD2
CDR3 protein: CASSTNLAGGYNEQFF
CDR3 DNA: TGCGCCAGCAGCACAAACCTAGCGGGAGGATACAATGAGCAGTTCTTC

V gene: TRBV6-5
J gene: TRBJ2-1
CDR3 length: 15
clone size: -
D gene: TRBD2
CDR3 protein: CASKLLAGGPGEQFF
CDR3 DNA: TGTGCCAGCAAACTACTAGCGGGAGGGCCAGGTGAGCAGTTCTTC

V gene: TRBV7-2
J gene: TRBJ2-5
CDR3 length: 13
clone size: -
D gene: -
CDR3 protein: CASSLSSWGTQYF
CDR3 DNA: TGTGCCAGCAGCTTGTCTAGCTGGGGGACCCAGTACTTC

V gene: TRBV5-5
J gene: TRBJ2-3
CDR3 length: 15
clone size: -
D gene: -
CDR3 protein: CASSLRPGSADTQYF
CDR3 DNA: TGTGCCAGCAGCTTGCGCCCGGGTTCCGCAGATACGCAGTATTTT

V gene: TRBV21-1
J gene: TRBJ1-1
CDR3 length: 15
clone size: few
D gene: -
CDR3 protein: CASSPRKTENTEAFF
CDR3 DNA: TGTGCCAGCAGCCCCCGAAAGACAGAGAACACTGAAGCTTTCTTT

V gene: TRBV4-1
J gene: TRBJ2-2
CDR3 length: 16
clone size: -
D gene: TRBD2
CDR3 protein: CASSLRLAEGTGELFF
CDR3 DNA: TGCGCCAGCAGCCTACGACTAGCGGAAGGGACCGGGGAGCTGTTTTTT

V gene: TRBV27
J gene: TRBJ1-5
CDR3 length: 15
clone size: -
D gene: -
CDR3 protein: CASSLQSGSNQPQHF
CDR3 DNA: TGTGCCAGCAGTTTACAATCCGGGAGCAATCAGCCCCAGCATTTT

V gene: TRBV7-9
J gene: TRBJ2-3
CDR3 length: 14
clone size: -
D gene: -
CDR3 protein: CASSLDTSTDTQYF
CDR3 DNA: TGTGCCAGCAGCTTAGATACTAGCACAGATACGCAGTATTTT

V gene: TRBV16
J gene: TRBJ1-5
CDR3 length: 15
clone size: -
D gene: TRBD1
CDR3 protein: CASSQQGTANQPQHF
CDR3 DNA: TGTGCCAGCAGCCAACAAGGGACAGCGAATCAGCCCCAGCATTTT

V gene: TRBV6-6
J gene: TRBJ2-7
CDR3 length: 16
clone size: -
D gene: TRBD1
CDR3 protein: CASSPGTEMVPYEQYF
CDR3 DNA: TGTGCCAGCAGTCCCGGGACAGAAATGGTCCCCTACGAGCAGTACTTC

V gene: TRBV4-1
J gene: TRBJ2-1
CDR3 length: 16
clone size: -
D gene: TRBD2
CDR3 protein: CASSQDLTSGRLPRFF
CDR3 DNA: TGCGCCAGCAGCCAAGATTTAACTAGCGGGAGGCTCCCTCGGTTCTTC

V gene: TRBV29-1
J gene: TRBJ2-3
CDR3 length: 14
clone size: -
D gene: -
CDR3 protein: CSFEAPNSPDTQYF
CDR3 DNA: TGCAGTTTCGAGGCACCTAACTCGCCAGATACGCAGTATTTT

V gene: TRBV6-6
J gene: TRBJ2-7
CDR3 length: 14
clone size: -
D gene: TRBD1
CDR3 protein: CASRTTGASYEQYF
CDR3 DNA: TGTGCCAGCAGAACGACAGGGGCTTCCTACGAGCAGTACTTC

V gene: TRBV6-5
J gene: TRBJ2-7
CDR3 length: 15
clone size: -
D gene: -
CDR3 protein: CASRDTGILSYEQYF
CDR3 DNA: TGTGCCAGCAGAGACACAGGGATCCTTTCCTACGAGCAGTACTTC

V gene: TRBV7-2
J gene: TRBJ2-7
CDR3 length: 13
clone size: -
D gene: TRBD2
CDR3 protein: CASSSGTISEQYF
CDR3 DNA: TGTGCCAGCAGCTCAGGGACTATCTCCGAGCAGTACTTC

V gene: TRBV10-3
J gene: TRBJ2-5
CDR3 length: 15
clone size: -
D gene: -
CDR3 protein: CAISESEGGRETQYF
CDR3 DNA: TGTGCCATCAGTGAGTCGGAGGGAGGTAGGGAGACCCAGTACTTC

V gene: TRBV2
J gene: TRBJ1-2
CDR3 length: 13
clone size: -
D gene: -
CDR3 protein: CAGRFQGIYGYTF
CDR3 DNA: TGTGCCGGTCGATTCCAGGGGATCTATGGCTACACCTTC

V gene: TRBV5-1
J gene: TRBJ2-1
CDR3 length: 15
clone size: few
D gene: TRBD2
CDR3 protein: CASSTALAGGNEQFF
CDR3 DNA: TGCGCCAGCAGCACTGCCCTAGCGGGAGGGAATGAGCAGTTCTTC

V gene: TRBV11-2
J gene: TRBJ1-1
CDR3 length: 14
clone size: -
D gene: TRBD1
CDR3 protein: CASSLRQGGTEAFF
CDR3 DNA: TGTGCCAGCAGCTTGAGACAGGGAGGCACTGAAGCTTTCTTT

V gene: TRBV19
J gene: TRBJ2-5
CDR3 length: 16
clone size: -
D gene: TRBD1
CDR3 protein: CASSTRTGVWGETQYF
CDR3 DNA: TGTGCCAGTAGTACGAGGACAGGGGTTTGGGGGGAGACCCAGTACTTC

V gene: TRBV7-9
J gene: TRBJ2-2
CDR3 length: 16
clone size: -
D gene: -
CDR3 protein: CASSLGPGANTGELFF
CDR3 DNA: TGTGCCAGCAGCTTAGGTCCGGGGGCGAACACCGGGGAGCTGTTTTTT

V gene: TRBV4-1
J gene: TRBJ2-1
CDR3 length: 15
clone size: -
D gene: -
CDR3 protein: CASSRGLGSYNEQFF
CDR3 DNA: TGCGCCAGCAGCCGCGGTCTAGGGAGCTACAATGAGCAGTTCTTC

V gene: TRBV6-1
J gene: TRBJ2-6
CDR3 length: 16
clone size: -
D gene: -
CDR3 protein: CASCGPSQSGANVLTF
CDR3 DNA: TGTGCCAGCTGTGGCCCCAGTCAATCTGGGGCCAACGTCCTGACTTTC

V gene: TRBV28
J gene: TRBJ2-7
CDR3 length: 15
clone size: once
D gene: TRBD2
CDR3 protein: CASRKGLANPYEQYF
CDR3 DNA: TGTGCCAGCAGGAAGGGACTAGCGAACCCCTACGAGCAGTACTTC

V gene: TRBV6-4
J gene: TRBJ1-4
CDR3 length: 15
clone size: -
D gene: -
CDR3 protein: CASSEGAGVNEKLFF
CDR3 DNA: TGTGCCAGCAGTGAAGGCGCAGGGGTAAATGAAAAACTGTTTTTT

V gene: TRBV5-1
J gene: TRBJ2-5
CDR3 length: 16
clone size: -
D gene: TRBD1
CDR3 protein: CASSLGPGQGGRTQYF
CDR3 DNA: TGCGCCAGCAGCTTGGGGCCGGGACAGGGAGGTAGGACCCAGTACTTC

V gene: TRBV4-1
J gene: TRBJ2-7
CDR3 length: 15
clone size: -
D gene: TRBD2
CDR3 protein: CASSREGRGVYEQYF
CDR3 DNA: TGCGCCAGCAGCCGTGAGGGGAGGGGCGTTTACGAGCAGTACTTC

V gene: TRBV18
J gene: TRBJ1-4
CDR3 length: 18
clone size: -
D gene: TRBD1
CDR3 protein: CASSPMGQGIGTNEKLFF
CDR3 DNA: TGTGCCAGCTCACCGATGGGACAGGGTATCGGAACTAATGAAAAACTGTTTTTT

V gene: TRBV6-5
J gene: TRBJ2-5
CDR3 length: 13
clone size: -
D gene: TRBD1
CDR3 protein: CATTTGAIKTQYF
CDR3 DNA: TGTGCCACTACGACAGGGGCCATCAAGACCCAGTACTTC

V gene: TRBV5-8
J gene: TRBJ1-2
CDR3 length: 15
clone size: -
D gene: TRBD1
CDR3 protein: CASSLATGVNYGYTF
CDR3 DNA: TGTGCCAGCAGTTTAGCGACAGGGGTTAACTATGGCTACACCTTC

V gene: TRBV29-1
J gene: TRBJ1-3
CDR3 length: 15
clone size: -
D gene: TRBD1
CDR3 protein: CSVGRTGGFRNTIYF
CDR3 DNA: TGCAGCGTTGGACGAACAGGGGGTTTTAGAAACACCATATATTTT

V gene: TRBV27
J gene: TRBJ1-6
CDR3 length: 16
clone size: once
D gene: -
CDR3 protein: CASSLRAPKEGSPLHF
CDR3 DNA: TGTGCCAGCAGTTTAAGGGCCCCAAAGGAGGGGTCACCCCTCCACTTT

V gene: TRBV7-9
J gene: TRBJ2-1
CDR3 length: 14
clone size: -
D gene: -
CDR3 protein: CASSLGGSYNEQFF
CDR3 DNA: TGTGCCAGCAGCTTGGGGGGCTCCTACAATGAGCAGTTCTTC

V gene: TRBV14
J gene: TRBJ1-2
CDR3 length: 13
clone size: -
D gene: -
CDR3 protein: CASSQAGRSGYTF
CDR3 DNA: TGTGCCAGCAGCCAAGCAGGTCGAAGCGGCTACACCTTC

V gene: TRBV2
J gene: TRBJ2-3
CDR3 length: 15
clone size: -
D gene: -
CDR3 protein: CASSVRQGGTDTQYF
CDR3 DNA: TGTGCCAGCAGTGTAAGGCAGGGCGGCACAGATACGCAGTATTTT

V gene: TRBV3-1/TRBV3-2
J gene: TRBJ2-1
CDR3 length: 17
clone size: -
D gene: TRBD2
CDR3 protein: CASSQGALAGGSYEQFF
CDR3 DNA: TGTGCCAGCAGCCAAGGAGCACTAGCGGGGGGATCGTATGAGCAGTTCTTC

V gene: TRBV19
J gene: TRBJ2-4
CDR3 length: 15
clone size: -
D gene: -
CDR3 protein: CASSIEGATRNIQYF
CDR3 DNA: TGTGCCAGTAGTATAGAGGGGGCAACGAGAAACATTCAGTACTTC

V gene: TRBV19
J gene: TRBJ1-1
CDR3 length: 13
clone size: -
D gene: -
CDR3 protein: CASSAVMNTEAFF
CDR3 DNA: TGTGCCAGTAGTGCAGTAATGAACACTGAAGCTTTCTTT

V gene: TRBV30
J gene: TRBJ1-4
CDR3 length: 14
clone size: -
D gene: -
CDR3 protein: CAWRGPDKHEKLFF
CDR3 DNA: TGTGCCTGGAGGGGGCCAGATAAACATGAAAAACTGTTTTTT

V gene: TRBV18
J gene: TRBJ1-1
CDR3 length: 14
clone size: few
D gene: -
CDR3 protein: CASSPESGDTEAFF
CDR3 DNA: TGTGCCAGCTCACCGGAATCAGGGGACACTGAAGCTTTCTTT

V gene: TRBV5-1
J gene: TRBJ1-1
CDR3 length: 14
clone size: -
D gene: -
CDR3 protein: CASSFLRPNTEAFF
CDR3 DNA: TGCGCCAGCAGCTTTCTCCGTCCCAACACTGAAGCTTTCTTT